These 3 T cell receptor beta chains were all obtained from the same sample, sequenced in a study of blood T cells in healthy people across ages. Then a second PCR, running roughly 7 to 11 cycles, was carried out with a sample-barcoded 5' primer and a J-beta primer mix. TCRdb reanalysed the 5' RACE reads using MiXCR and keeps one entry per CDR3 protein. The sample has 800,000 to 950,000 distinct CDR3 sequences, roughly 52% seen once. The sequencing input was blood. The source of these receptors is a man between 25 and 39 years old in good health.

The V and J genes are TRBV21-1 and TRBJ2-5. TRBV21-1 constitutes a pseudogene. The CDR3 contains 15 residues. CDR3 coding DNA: TGTGCCAGCAGCAAACCCCGACCCCACCAAGAGACCCAGTACTTC. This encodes CASSKPRPHQETQYF.

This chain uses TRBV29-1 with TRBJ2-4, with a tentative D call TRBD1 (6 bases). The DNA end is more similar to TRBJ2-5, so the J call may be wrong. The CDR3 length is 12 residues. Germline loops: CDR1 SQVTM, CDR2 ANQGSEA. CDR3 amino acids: CSTTGKALTQYF. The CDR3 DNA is TGCAGCACCACAGGGAAAGCTTTGACCCAGTACTTC.

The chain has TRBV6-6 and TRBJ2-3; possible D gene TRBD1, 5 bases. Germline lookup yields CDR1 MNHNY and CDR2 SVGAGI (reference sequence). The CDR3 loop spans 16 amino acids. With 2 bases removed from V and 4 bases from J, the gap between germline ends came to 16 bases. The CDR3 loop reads CASSYNGRVRPDTQYF. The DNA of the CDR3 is TGTGCCAGCAGTTACAACGGCAGGGTGCGTCCAGATACGCAGTATTTT.